This T cell receptor beta chain comes out of a study of CD8 T cells in ankylosing spondylitis. This clonotype has more than one count but fewer than ten. Its specificity is not known. Overall study results and limits: What appeared characteristic of ankylosing spondylitis blood was a TCR beta motif of eight highly homologous variants. As reported, disease-linked clones showed significant enrichment in matched ankylosing spondylitis synovial fluid.

TCRdb used MiXCR to reprocess the 5' RACE reads, holding one entry per CDR3 protein. Of fewer than 400,000 distinct CDR3 sequences in the sample, approximately 20% were seen once. The CDR3 sequence is 13 residues long. Trimming removed 0 bases from V and 7 bases from J, with 4 bases in between. This chain joins TRBV12-3 or TRBV12-4 and TRBJ1-6; D gene unclear. Sequences were obtained from blood, either unsorted or a sorted T cell fraction (not recorded which). The TCR originated in a male donor with ankylosing spondylitis. CDR3 amino acids: CASSLAENSPLHF. As DNA, the CDR3 is TGTGCCAGCAGTTTAGCAGAGAATTCACCCCTCCACTTT.